This TCR beta chain was sequenced during a study of blood T cell repertoires in COVID-19. Turning to the study itself: The United States, Italy and Spain provided the acute and convalescent COVID-19 samples. Sample material is recorded as cDNA or gDNA derived from T cells, B-cell-depleted T cells, or PBMCs.

One Seattle source followed patients from active infection through their disease course. Profiled with immunoSEQ multiplex PCR; TCRdb holds only in-frame clones, not every one. Seen here are some 120,000 clones, approximately 89% observed once, and the top ten hold 3.2%. The origin of this receptor is a woman older than 75 with COVID-19, enrolled during active disease. The sample consisted of peripheral blood.

CDR3 nucleotides: TGCAGCGTTGGGTTCGGGAGAGGGACCCAGTACTTC. Its protein product is CSVGFGRGTQYF. J is TRBJ2-5 and V is TRBV29-1; D is possibly TRBD2 (6 bases). The germline V and J ends were trimmed by 4 bases and 7 bases, with 13 bases remaining between them. CDR3 size: 12 residues. Germline V gene sequence: CDR1 SQVTM, CDR2 ANQGSEA.